The source of this T cell receptor (beta chain) is a study of T cell changes during pregnancy in multiple sclerosis. Measured with immunoSEQ multiplex PCR; TCRdb has only the in-frame clones, and not every one. The sample lists about 110,000 clones, less than 95% occurring once. Trimming removed 0 bases from V and 5 bases from J, with 13 bases in between. This CDR3 contains 15 residues. CDR1 is MNHEY and CDR2 is SVGAGI in the germline V gene. The TCR originated in a female donor in good health, enrolled as a control in a pregnancy study. The sequencing here drew on peripheral blood, taken in the third trimester of pregnancy. The V and J genes are TRBV6-5 and TRBJ1-1; a weak D match, TRBD1 (6 bases). CDR3 bases: TGTGCCAGCAGTTACTCGGCAGGGGATTGGACTGAAGCTTTCTTT. Translation gives CASSYSAGDWTEAFF.